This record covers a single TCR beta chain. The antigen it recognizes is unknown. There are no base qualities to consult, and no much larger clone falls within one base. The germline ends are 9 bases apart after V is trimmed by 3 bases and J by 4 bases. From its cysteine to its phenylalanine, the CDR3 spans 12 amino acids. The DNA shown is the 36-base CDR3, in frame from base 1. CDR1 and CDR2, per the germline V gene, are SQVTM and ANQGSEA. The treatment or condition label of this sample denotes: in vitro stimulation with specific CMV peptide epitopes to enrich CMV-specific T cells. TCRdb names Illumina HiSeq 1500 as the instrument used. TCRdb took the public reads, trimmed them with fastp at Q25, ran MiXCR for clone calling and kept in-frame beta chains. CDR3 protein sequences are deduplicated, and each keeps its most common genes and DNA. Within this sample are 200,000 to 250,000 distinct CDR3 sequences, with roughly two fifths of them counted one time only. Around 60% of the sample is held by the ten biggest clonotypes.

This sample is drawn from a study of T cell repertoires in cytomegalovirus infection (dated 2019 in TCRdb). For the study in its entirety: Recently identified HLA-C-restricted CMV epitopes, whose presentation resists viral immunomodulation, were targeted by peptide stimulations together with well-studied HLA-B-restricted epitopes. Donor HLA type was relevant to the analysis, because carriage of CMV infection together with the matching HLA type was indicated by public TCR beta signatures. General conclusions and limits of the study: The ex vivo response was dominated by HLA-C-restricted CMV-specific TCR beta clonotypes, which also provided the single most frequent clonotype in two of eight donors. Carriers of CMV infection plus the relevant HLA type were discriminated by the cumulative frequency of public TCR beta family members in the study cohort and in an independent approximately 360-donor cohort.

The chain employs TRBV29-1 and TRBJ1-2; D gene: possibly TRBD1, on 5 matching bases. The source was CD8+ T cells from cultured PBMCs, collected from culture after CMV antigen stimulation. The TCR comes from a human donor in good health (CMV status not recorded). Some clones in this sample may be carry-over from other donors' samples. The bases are TGCAGCGTTGAGGGACGGCTCTATGGCTACACCTTC. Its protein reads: CSVEGRLYGYTF.